This record looks at one T cell receptor beta chain sequence and its context. This entry belongs to a study of T cell responses to AZD1222 COVID-19 vaccine. Clones were read by immunoSEQ multiplex PCR, and TCRdb kept only the in-frame ones, dropping some. The sample holds about 64,000 clones, just over 90% seen once. Material: peripheral blood, obtained 28 days after the second dose of the MenACWY control vaccine. This TCR derives from an adult who received the MenACWY meningococcal vaccine as a control.

CDR3: CASSLALAGGHNEQFF. The CDR3 DNA sequence: TGCGCCAGCAGCTTGGCGCTAGCGGGAGGCCACAATGAGCAGTTCTTC. V gene TRBV5-1 combines with J gene TRBJ2-1; 11 bases are a match to TRBD2. This CDR3 comprises 16 residues. CDR1 and CDR2 (germline): SGHRS, YFSETQ. The V gene end was trimmed by 0 bases and the J gene end by 5 bases; junction bases not matched to a gene: 4.